This T cell receptor beta chain was obtained from a study of shared clonotypes between healthy human individuals. Here immunoSEQ multiplex PCR was the method, and the copy in TCRdb shows in-frame clones only, minus some. This table has about 2.4 million clones, over 85% appearing once. The V end was cut by 1 base, the J end by 7 bases, with 4 bases between. Germline V CDR1 and CDR2: SGHAT, FQDESV (reference sequence). CDR3 length: 11 amino acids. The V gene is TRBV11-1, the J gene TRBJ1-1; D not resolved. This clonotype was sampled from a man aged 18 to 30 in good health. Some clones in this sample may be carry-over from other donors' samples. The sequenced material came from naive CD4+ T cells from PBMCs. Stated subset: CD45RA+ positively selected. CDR3: CASSLGDEAFF. Written as DNA, the CDR3 is TGTGCCAGCAGCTTAGGGGATGAAGCTTTCTTT.